This TCR beta chain was retrieved from a study of beta chain features in type 1 diabetes. With regard to this clone: Antigen specificity is unknown.

Deletions cut 0 bases from V and 5 bases from J, with 7 bases between. Germline V CDR1 and CDR2: SGHNT, YYREEE (reference sequence). The CDR3 has 13 amino acids. Sequencing targeted expressed TCRB transcripts, as all isolated RNA had been reverse transcribed. The method was immunoSEQ multiplex PCR; TCRdb's version includes in-frame clones alone and lacks a portion of them. The sample comprises fewer than 500,000 clones, approximately 13% of which are singletons, and about 0.04% rests with the top ten. Each of the CD4+ naive, central memory, regulatory and stem cell-like memory populations was sorted via CD45RO/CCR7/CD25/CD127/CD95/CD27. Study conclusions and caveats: Shortening that was moderate but significant affected the TCRB CDR3s of Type 1 diabetes patients in all four CD4+ subsets.

The clonotype comes from a man younger than 40 in good health. This sequence joins TRBV5-4 and TRBJ2-3; D remains unclear. Sequencing used naive CD4+ T cells from blood. This CDR3 is CASSLAWIDTQYF. CDR3 nucleotides: TGTGCCAGCAGCTTGGCCTGGATAGATACGCAGTATTTT.